This TCR beta chain is from a study of T cell repertoires in cytomegalovirus infection. Turning to the study itself: CMV infection plus the matching HLA type was flagged by public TCR beta signatures.

General study points: It was HLA-C-restricted CMV-specific TCR beta clonotypes that dominated the response ex vivo. Public TCR beta family frequency separated CMV-and-HLA carriers, including in an independent cohort.

As for this clonotype: The antigen is undetermined.

V dropped 1 base and J dropped 3 bases, with 12 bases sitting between them. Germline V gene lookup returns CDR1 LGHDT and CDR2 YNNKEL (reference sequence). CDR3 length: 16 amino acids. TCRdb redid the calling of the reads with MiXCR, one entry per CDR3 protein. The sample contains nearly 450,000 distinct CDR3 sequences, under 40% of which appear only once. This chain links TRBV3-1 with TRBJ1-4; TRBD1 is a possible D gene (5 bases). Sequenced material: PBMCs. This sequence was found in a human donor in good health (CMV status not recorded). Some clones in this sample may be carry-over from other donors' samples. CDR3 loop: CASSQGGGTPNEKLFF. In DNA, the CDR3 is TGTGCCAGCAGCCAAGGAGGAGGGACGCCTAATGAAAAACTGTTTTTT.